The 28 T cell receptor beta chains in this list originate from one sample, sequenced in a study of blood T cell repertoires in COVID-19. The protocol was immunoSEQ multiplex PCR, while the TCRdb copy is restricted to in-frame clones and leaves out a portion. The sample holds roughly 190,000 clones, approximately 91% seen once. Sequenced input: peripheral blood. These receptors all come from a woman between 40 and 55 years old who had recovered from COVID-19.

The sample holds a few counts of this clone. DNA of the CDR3: TGTGCCTGGAGAGCAACAGGGGGTAATAATTCACCCCTCCACTTT. Amino acid sequence: CAWRATGGNNSPLHF. V usage is TRBV30 and J usage is TRBJ1-6, with 8 bases that match TRBD1. This CDR3 contains 15 residues. Germline CDR1 is GTSNPN and CDR2 is SVGIG (reference sequence). With 3 bases clipped from V and 5 bases from J, the junction kept 6 bases outside the gene matches. Combining the CDR3 with reference TRBV30 and TRBJ1-6 gives the whole variable domain SQTIHQWPATLVQPVGSPLSLECTVEGTSNPNLYWYRQAAGRGLQLLFYSVGIGQISSEVPQNLSASRPQDRQFILSSKKLLLSDSGFYLCAWRATGGNNSPLHFGNGTRLTVT.

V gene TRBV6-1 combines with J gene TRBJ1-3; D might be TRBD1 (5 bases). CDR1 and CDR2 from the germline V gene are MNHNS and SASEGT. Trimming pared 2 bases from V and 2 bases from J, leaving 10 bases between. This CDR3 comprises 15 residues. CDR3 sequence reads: CASSEPTGAGNTIYF. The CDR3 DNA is TGTGCCAGCAGTGAACCCACGGGGGCTGGAAACACCATATATTTT.

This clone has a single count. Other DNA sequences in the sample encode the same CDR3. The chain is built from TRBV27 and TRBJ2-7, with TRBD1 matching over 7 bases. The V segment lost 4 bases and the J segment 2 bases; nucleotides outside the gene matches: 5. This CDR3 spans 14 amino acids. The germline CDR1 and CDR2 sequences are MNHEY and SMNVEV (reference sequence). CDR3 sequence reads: CASSSETGTYEQYF. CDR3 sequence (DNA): TGTGCCAGCAGTTCGGAGACAGGGACCTACGAGCAGTACTTC.

Here the CDR3 reads CASSQLASGMGAVSGANVLTF. The CDR3 DNA reads as TGCGCCAGCAGTCAATTGGCTAGCGGGATGGGAGCCGTCTCTGGGGCCAACGTCCTGACTTTC. The chain employs TRBV23-1 and TRBJ2-6; TRBD2 aligns across 9 bases. Being an ORF, TRBV23-1 has a function that is uncertain. The CDR3 is 21 residues long. The J segment lost 0 bases and the V segment lost 1 base, leaving 13 bases of the junction unmatched.

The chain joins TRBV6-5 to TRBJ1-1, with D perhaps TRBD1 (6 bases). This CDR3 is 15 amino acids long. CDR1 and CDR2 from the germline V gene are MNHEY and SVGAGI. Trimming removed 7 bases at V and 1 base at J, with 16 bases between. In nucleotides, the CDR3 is TGTGCCAGCAATCGCGAACAGGGTTGGAACACTGAAGCTTTCTTT. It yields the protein CASNREQGWNTEAFF.

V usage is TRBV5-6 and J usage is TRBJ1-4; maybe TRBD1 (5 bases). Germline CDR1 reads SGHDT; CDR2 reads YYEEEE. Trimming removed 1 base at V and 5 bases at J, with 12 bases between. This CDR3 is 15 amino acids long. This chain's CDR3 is CASSLRGYRNEKLFF. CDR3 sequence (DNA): TGTGCCAGCAGCTTGAGGGGATATCGCAATGAAAAACTGTTTTTT.

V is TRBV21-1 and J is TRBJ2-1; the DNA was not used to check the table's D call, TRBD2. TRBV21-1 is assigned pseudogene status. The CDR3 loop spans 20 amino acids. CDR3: CASTIPPSSGSTTTHNEQFF. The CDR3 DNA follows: TGTGCCAGCACAATCCCCCCTTCTAGCGGGAGTACAACCACCCACAATGAGCAGTTCTTC.

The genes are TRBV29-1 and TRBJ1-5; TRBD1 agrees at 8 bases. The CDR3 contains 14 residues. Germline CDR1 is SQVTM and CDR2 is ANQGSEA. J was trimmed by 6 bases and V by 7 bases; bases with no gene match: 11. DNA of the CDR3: TGCAGCGCTGCTTCTGGGACAGGTGGTCAGCCCCAGCATTTT. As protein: CSAASGTGGQPQHF.

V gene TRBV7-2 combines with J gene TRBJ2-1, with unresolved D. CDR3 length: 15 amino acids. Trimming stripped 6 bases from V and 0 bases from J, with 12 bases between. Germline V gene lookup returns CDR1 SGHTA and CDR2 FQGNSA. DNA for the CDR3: TGTGCCAGCAGGCTCGCTCTGAGCTCCTACAATGAGCAGTTCTTC. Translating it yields CASRLALSSYNEQFF.

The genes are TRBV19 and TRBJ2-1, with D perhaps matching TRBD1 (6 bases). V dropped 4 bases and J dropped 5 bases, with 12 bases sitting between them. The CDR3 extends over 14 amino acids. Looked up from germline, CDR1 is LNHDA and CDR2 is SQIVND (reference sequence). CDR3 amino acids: CASSSRTVDNEQFF. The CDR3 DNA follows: TGTGCCAGTAGTAGCCGGACAGTCGACAATGAGCAGTTCTTC. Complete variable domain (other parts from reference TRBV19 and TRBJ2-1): DGGITQSPKYLFRKEGQNVTLSCEQNLNHDAMYWYRQDPGQGLRLIYYSQIVNDFQKGDIAEGYSVSREKKESFPLTVTSAQKNPTAFYLCASSSRTVDNEQFFGPGTRLTVL.

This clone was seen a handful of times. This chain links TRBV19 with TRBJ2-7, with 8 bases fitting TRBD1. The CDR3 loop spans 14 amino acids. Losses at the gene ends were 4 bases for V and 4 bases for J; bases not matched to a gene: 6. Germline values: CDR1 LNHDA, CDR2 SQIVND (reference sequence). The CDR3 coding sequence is TGTGCCAGTAGTAGGTCAGGGGGCGCATACGAGCAGTACTTC. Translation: CASSRSGGAYEQYF.

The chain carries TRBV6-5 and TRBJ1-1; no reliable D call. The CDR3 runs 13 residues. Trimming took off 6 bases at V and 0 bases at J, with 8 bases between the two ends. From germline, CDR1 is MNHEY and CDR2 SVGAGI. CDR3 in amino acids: CASRPTLNTEAFF. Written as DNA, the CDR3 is TGTGCCAGCAGGCCGACTTTGAACACTGAAGCTTTCTTT.

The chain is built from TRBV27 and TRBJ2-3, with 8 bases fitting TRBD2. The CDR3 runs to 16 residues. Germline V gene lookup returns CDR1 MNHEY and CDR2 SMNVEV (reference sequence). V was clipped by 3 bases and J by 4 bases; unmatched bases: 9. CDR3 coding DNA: TGTGCCAGCAGTTTGGTCCGGGAGGGCGCCGCAGATACGCAGTATTTT. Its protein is CASSLVREGAADTQYF.

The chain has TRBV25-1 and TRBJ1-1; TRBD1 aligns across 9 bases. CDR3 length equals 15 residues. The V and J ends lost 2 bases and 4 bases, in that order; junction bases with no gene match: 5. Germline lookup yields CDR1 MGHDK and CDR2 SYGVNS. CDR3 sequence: CASSEVDRGATEAFF. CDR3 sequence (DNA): TGTGCCAGCAGTGAAGTGGACAGGGGTGCCACTGAAGCTTTCTTT.

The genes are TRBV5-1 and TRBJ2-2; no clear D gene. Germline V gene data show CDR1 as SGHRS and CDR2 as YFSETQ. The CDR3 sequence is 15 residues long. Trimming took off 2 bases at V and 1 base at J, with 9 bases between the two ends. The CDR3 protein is CASSFDFMNTGELFF. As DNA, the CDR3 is TGCGCCAGCAGCTTTGACTTCATGAACACCGGGGAGCTGTTTTTT.

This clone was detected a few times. The CDR3 reads CASSFRAGRVGETQYF. The CDR3, as DNA: TGTGCCAGCAGCTTCAGAGCGGGGAGGGTTGGAGAGACCCAGTACTTC. The rearrangement uses TRBV7-2 and TRBJ2-5; 7 bases match TRBD2. CDR3 length: 16 residues. V trimming: 3 bases; J trimming: 4 bases; junction bases outside the gene matches: 11. Germline V gene data show CDR1 as SGHTA and CDR2 as FQGNSA.

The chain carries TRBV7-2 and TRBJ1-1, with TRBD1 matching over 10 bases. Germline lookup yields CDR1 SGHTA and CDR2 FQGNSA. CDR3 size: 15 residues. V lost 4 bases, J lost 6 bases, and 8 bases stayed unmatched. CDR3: CASSSPGQGKAEAFF. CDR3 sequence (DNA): TGTGCCAGCAGCTCCCCGGGACAGGGGAAGGCTGAAGCTTTCTTT. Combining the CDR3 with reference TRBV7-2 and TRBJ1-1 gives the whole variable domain GAGVSQSPSNKVTEKGKDVELRCDPISGHTALYWYRQSLGQGLEFLIYFQGNSAPDKSGLPSDRFSAERTGGSVSTLTIQRTQQEDSAVYLCASSSPGQGKAEAFFGQGTRLTVV.

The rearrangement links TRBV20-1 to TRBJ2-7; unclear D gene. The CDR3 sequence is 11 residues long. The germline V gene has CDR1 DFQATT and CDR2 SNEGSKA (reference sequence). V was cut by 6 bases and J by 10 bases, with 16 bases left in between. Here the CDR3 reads CSAYSGLVQYF. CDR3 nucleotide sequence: TGCAGTGCCTACTCAGGATTAGTACAGTACTTC.

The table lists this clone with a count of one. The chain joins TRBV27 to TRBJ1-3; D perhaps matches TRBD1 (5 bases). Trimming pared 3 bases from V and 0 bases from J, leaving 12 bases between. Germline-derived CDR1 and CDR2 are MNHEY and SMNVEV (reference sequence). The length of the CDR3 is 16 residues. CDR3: CASSFDRNYSGNTIYF. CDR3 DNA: TGTGCCAGCAGTTTCGACAGAAACTACTCTGGAAACACCATATATTTT.

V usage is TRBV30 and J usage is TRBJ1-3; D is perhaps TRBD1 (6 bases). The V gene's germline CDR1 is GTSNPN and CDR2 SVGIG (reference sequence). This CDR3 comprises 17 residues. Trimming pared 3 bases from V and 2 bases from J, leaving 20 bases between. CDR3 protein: CAWSASSYRATGNTIYF. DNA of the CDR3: TGTGCCTGGAGCGCAAGCAGTTACAGGGCAACTGGAAACACCATATATTTT.

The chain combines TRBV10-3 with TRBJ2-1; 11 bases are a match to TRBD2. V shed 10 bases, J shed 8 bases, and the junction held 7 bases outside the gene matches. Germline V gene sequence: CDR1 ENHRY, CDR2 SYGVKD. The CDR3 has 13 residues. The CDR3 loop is CASRLAGPDEQFF. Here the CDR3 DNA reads TGTGCCAGCCGACTAGCGGGACCCGATGAGCAGTTCTTC.

Here the CDR3 reads CASSYALGQTYEQYF. The CDR3 bases are TGTGCCAGCAGTTACGCTTTGGGACAAACCTACGAGCAGTACTTC. This chain uses TRBV6-5 with TRBJ2-7; D might be TRBD1 (6 bases). CDR3 size: 15 residues. Trimming took 2 bases from V and 2 from J, leaving 13 bases between them. Per germline, CDR1 MNHEY and CDR2 SVGAGI.

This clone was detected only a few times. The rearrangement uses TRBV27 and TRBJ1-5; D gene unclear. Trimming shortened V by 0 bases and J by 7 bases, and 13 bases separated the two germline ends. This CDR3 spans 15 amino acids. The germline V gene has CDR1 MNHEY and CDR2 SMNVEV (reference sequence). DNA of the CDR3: TGTGCCAGCAGTTTATCGAGTACAGAAAGGCAGCCCCAGCATTTT. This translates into CASSLSSTERQPQHF.

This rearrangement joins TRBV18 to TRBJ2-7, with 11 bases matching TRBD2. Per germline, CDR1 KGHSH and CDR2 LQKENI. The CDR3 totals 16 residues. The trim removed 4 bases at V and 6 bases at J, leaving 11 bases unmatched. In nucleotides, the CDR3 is TGTGCCAGCTCACGAGAACGTAGCGGGAGGGCCCGCGAGCAGTACTTC. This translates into CASSRERSGRAREQYF.

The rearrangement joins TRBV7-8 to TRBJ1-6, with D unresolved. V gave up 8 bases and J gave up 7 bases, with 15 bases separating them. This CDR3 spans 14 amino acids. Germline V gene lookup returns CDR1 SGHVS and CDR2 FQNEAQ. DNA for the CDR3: TGTGCCAGCTCGTCGGGAAGATTGAATTCACCCCTCCACTTT. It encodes CASSSGRLNSPLHF.

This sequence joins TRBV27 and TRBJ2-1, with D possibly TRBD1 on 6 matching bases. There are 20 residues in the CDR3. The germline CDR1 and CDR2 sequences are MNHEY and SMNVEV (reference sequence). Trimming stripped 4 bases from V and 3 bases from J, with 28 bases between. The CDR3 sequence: CASSSSGTRSEVALYNEQFF. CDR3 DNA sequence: TGTGCCAGCAGTTCCTCCGGGACACGGTCCGAAGTAGCGCTCTACAATGAGCAGTTCTTC.

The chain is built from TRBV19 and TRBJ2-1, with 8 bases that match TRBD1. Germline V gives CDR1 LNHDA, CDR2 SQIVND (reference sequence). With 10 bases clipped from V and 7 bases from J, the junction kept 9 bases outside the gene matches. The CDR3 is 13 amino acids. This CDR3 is CATRDRFTNEQFF. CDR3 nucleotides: TGTGCCACCCGGGACAGGTTCACGAATGAGCAGTTCTTC.

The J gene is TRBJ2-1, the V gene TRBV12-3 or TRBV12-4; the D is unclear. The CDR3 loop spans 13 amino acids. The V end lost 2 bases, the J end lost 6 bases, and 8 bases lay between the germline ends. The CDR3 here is CASSLLPVNEQFF. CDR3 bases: TGTGCCAGCAGTTTATTACCAGTCAATGAGCAGTTCTTC.